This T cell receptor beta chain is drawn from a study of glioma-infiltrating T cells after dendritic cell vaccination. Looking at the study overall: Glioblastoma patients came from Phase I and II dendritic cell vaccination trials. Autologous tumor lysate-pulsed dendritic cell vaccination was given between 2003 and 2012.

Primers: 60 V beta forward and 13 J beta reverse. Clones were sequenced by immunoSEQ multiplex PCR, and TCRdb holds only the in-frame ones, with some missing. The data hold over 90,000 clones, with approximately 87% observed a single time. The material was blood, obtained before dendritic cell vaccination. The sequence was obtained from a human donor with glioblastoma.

CDR3 sequence reads: CASSLRGWNTEAFF. The CDR3 bases are TGCGCCAGCAGCTTACGGGGTTGGAACACTGAAGCTTTCTTT. V and J are TRBV5-1 and TRBJ1-1; no definite D call. Germline V gene lookup returns CDR1 SGHRS and CDR2 YFSETQ. V shed 2 bases and J shed 1 base, with 9 bases lying between them. The CDR3 extends over 14 amino acids.